This T cell receptor beta chain was sequenced in a study of identical twins. Trimming removed 0 bases at V and 2 bases at J, with 1 base between. CDR1 and CDR2 (germline): SGHDT, YYEEEE. The CDR3 is 12 residues long. TCRdb analysed the 5' RACE reads with MiXCR anew, one entry per CDR3 protein. The table lists approximately 250,000 distinct CDR3 sequences, about 6.7% of them singletons. This clonotype was observed many times. These data were also reused for a study on T cells expressing NK-cell markers.

The chain is built from TRBV5-6 and TRBJ2-3; D is undetermined. This TCR came from a woman aged 18-35 years in good health. Sequencing was done on a sample of CD8+ T cells sorted from blood. The CDR3 sequence: CASSLVTDTQYF. In nucleotides, the CDR3 is TGTGCCAGCAGCTTGGTCACAGATACGCAGTATTTT.